A selection of T cell receptor beta chains follows, all from one sample in a study of Ad26.COV2.S vaccination and SARS-CoV-2 variants. Assay used: immunoSEQ multiplex PCR; TCRdb lists only in-frame clones, some missing. Of hundreds of thousands of clones listed, about 90% are singletons. Material: peripheral blood, obtained in a trial of Ad26.COV2.S vaccine versus placebo. Receptors originate from a person between 18 and 65 years old who received the Ad26.COV2.S COVID-19 vaccine or a placebo. CDR3s include the opening cysteine and the closing phenylalanine or tryptophan. Each record gives: V gene, J gene, D gene, clone size, CDR3 DNA, CDR3 protein. The D gene is left open where the match is weak. Only part of the rows carry a size: once, few, many, or a class if the clone is expanded.

v_call: TRBV5-1
j_call: TRBJ2-1
d_call: .
clone_size: .
cdr3_nt: TGCGCCAGCAGCTTGACCAGGGGATCCTACAATGAGCAGTTCTTC
cdr3_aa: CASSLTRGSYNEQFF

v_call: TRBV19
j_call: TRBJ2-7
d_call: .
clone_size: .
cdr3_nt: TGTGCCAGTAGTATAGTAAAGGGACCCTACGAGCAGTACTTC
cdr3_aa: CASSIVKGPYEQYF

v_call: TRBV21-1
j_call: TRBJ2-1
d_call: .
clone_size: .
cdr3_nt: TGTGCCAGCAGCAAAGCCCTAGCGGGAGGTCAGATCAATGAGCAGTTCTTC
cdr3_aa: CASSKALAGGQINEQFF

v_call: TRBV5-5
j_call: TRBJ2-1
d_call: .
clone_size: .
cdr3_nt: TGTGCCAGCAGCTTGGGGTTGGGGAAGGGGGACAATGAGCAGTTCTTC
cdr3_aa: CASSLGLGKGDNEQFF

v_call: TRBV7-9
j_call: TRBJ1-2
d_call: .
clone_size: .
cdr3_nt: TGTGCCAGCAGCTCCGCTCCAGGAGCCGGCTACACCTTC
cdr3_aa: CASSSAPGAGYTF

v_call: TRBV5-1
j_call: TRBJ2-3
d_call: TRBD2
clone_size: .
cdr3_nt: TGCGCCAGCAGCTTGGTTGCGTCGGGGGGGCCCGGAGATACGCAGTATTTT
cdr3_aa: CASSLVASGGPGDTQYF

v_call: TRBV11-2
j_call: TRBJ2-7
d_call: .
clone_size: .
cdr3_nt: TGTGCCAGCAGCTTAGATGGGACCGAGCAGTACTTC
cdr3_aa: CASSLDGTEQYF

v_call: TRBV7-9
j_call: TRBJ1-3
d_call: .
clone_size: .
cdr3_nt: TGTGCCAGCGGAAGCGGTTTGCAAGGAAACACCATATATTTT
cdr3_aa: CASGSGLQGNTIYF

v_call: TRBV23-1
j_call: TRBJ2-1
d_call: .
clone_size: .
cdr3_nt: TGCGCCAGCAGTCAATCACGGACTTCCTACAATGAGCAGTTCTTC
cdr3_aa: CASSQSRTSYNEQFF

v_call: TRBV19
j_call: TRBJ2-2
d_call: .
clone_size: .
cdr3_nt: TGTGCCAGTAGTATCCAGTCGCGGGGAGCCACCGGGGAGCTGTTTTTT
cdr3_aa: CASSIQSRGATGELFF

v_call: TRBV10-2
j_call: TRBJ2-1
d_call: TRBD2
clone_size: .
cdr3_nt: TGCGCCACCCGGACTAGCGGGAGAAATGAGCAGTTCTTC
cdr3_aa: CATRTSGRNEQFF

v_call: TRBV7-2
j_call: TRBJ2-3
d_call: TRBD1
clone_size: .
cdr3_nt: TGTGCCAGCAGCTTAGCGCAGGGGGCAACAGATACGCAGTATTTT
cdr3_aa: CASSLAQGATDTQYF

v_call: TRBV30
j_call: TRBJ2-3
d_call: .
clone_size: once
cdr3_nt: TGTGCCTGGACAGGGGGGAATTGGTTGGGTACGCAGTATTTT
cdr3_aa: CAWTGGNWLGTQYF

v_call: TRBV3-1/TRBV3-2
j_call: TRBJ2-5
d_call: TRBD2
clone_size: .
cdr3_nt: TGTGCCAGCAGCCAAGTTGGGCTAGCGGTAGAGACCCAGTACTTC
cdr3_aa: CASSQVGLAVETQYF

v_call: TRBV30
j_call: TRBJ1-2
d_call: TRBD1
clone_size: once
cdr3_nt: TGTGCCTGGGCCCGGGACAGGCCCTATGGCTACACCTTC
cdr3_aa: CAWARDRPYGYTF

v_call: TRBV6-5
j_call: TRBJ1-6
d_call: .
clone_size: .
cdr3_nt: TGTGCCAGCAGTTACTCGCCAAATTCACCCCTCCACTTT
cdr3_aa: CASSYSPNSPLHF

v_call: TRBV5-1
j_call: TRBJ1-5
d_call: .
clone_size: .
cdr3_nt: TGCGCCAGCAGTCCCGAGGGAAATCAGCCCCAGCATTTT
cdr3_aa: CASSPEGNQPQHF

v_call: TRBV4-2
j_call: TRBJ2-3
d_call: TRBD2
clone_size: .
cdr3_nt: TGTGCCAGCACCCCAGCGGGGGGGGTCACAGATACGCAGTATTTT
cdr3_aa: CASTPAGGVTDTQYF

v_call: TRBV19
j_call: TRBJ2-7
d_call: .
clone_size: once
cdr3_nt: TGTGCCAGTAGTACCCCGGACATCTCCTACGAGCAGTACTTC
cdr3_aa: CASSTPDISYEQYF

v_call: TRBV15
j_call: TRBJ1-1
d_call: .
clone_size: once
cdr3_nt: TGTGCCACCAGCAGACCGGGAGGCATAACCGTTGGTGAAGCTTTCTTT
cdr3_aa: CATSRPGGITVGEAFF

v_call: TRBV6-5
j_call: TRBJ1-1
d_call: .
clone_size: .
cdr3_nt: TGTGCCAGCAGTTACTCGTTCACCCTGGGGTCTGAAGCTTTCTTT
cdr3_aa: CASSYSFTLGSEAFF

v_call: TRBV2
j_call: TRBJ1-4
d_call: TRBD1
clone_size: .
cdr3_nt: TGTGCCAGCAGTAAACGTGGACAGGGAGAGAGTGAAAAACTGTTTTTT
cdr3_aa: CASSKRGQGESEKLFF

v_call: TRBV6-6
j_call: TRBJ1-5
d_call: TRBD1
clone_size: .
cdr3_nt: TGTGCCAGCAGCAAAGACAGGGTCTTACCCCAGCATTTT
cdr3_aa: CASSKDRVLPQHF

v_call: TRBV19
j_call: TRBJ2-7
d_call: .
clone_size: .
cdr3_nt: TGTGCCAGTAGTATCGGGGACACTTACGAGCAGTACTTC
cdr3_aa: CASSIGDTYEQYF

v_call: TRBV2
j_call: TRBJ1-6
d_call: .
clone_size: .
cdr3_nt: TGTGCCAGCAGTGGGGAGCCCTATAATTCACCCCTCCACTTT
cdr3_aa: CASSGEPYNSPLHF

v_call: TRBV30
j_call: TRBJ1-1
d_call: .
clone_size: few
cdr3_nt: TGTGCCTGGAATCAGGAAACTGAAGCTTTCTTT
cdr3_aa: CAWNQETEAFF

v_call: TRBV29-1
j_call: TRBJ1-1
d_call: .
clone_size: .
cdr3_nt: TGCAGCGTGGACACCGGACCTGAAGCTTTCTTT
cdr3_aa: CSVDTGPEAFF

v_call: TRBV18
j_call: TRBJ1-6
d_call: TRBD1
clone_size: once
cdr3_nt: TGTGCCAGCTCACCGGACAGGCAAAATTCACCCCTCCACTTT
cdr3_aa: CASSPDRQNSPLHF

v_call: TRBV6-6
j_call: TRBJ2-7
d_call: TRBD1
clone_size: .
cdr3_nt: TGTGCCAGCGTCGCCCTTAACCGACAGGGCCGCGACGAGCAGTACTTC
cdr3_aa: CASVALNRQGRDEQYF

v_call: TRBV14
j_call: TRBJ2-2
d_call: .
clone_size: .
cdr3_nt: TGTGCCAGCAGCCAAAGGGGGAACACCGGGGAGCTGTTTTTT
cdr3_aa: CASSQRGNTGELFF

v_call: TRBV29-1
j_call: TRBJ1-4
d_call: .
clone_size: .
cdr3_nt: TGCAGCGTTATCAGAGTAATAGGGGAAAAACTGTTTTTT
cdr3_aa: CSVIRVIGEKLFF

v_call: TRBV6-5
j_call: TRBJ1-1
d_call: .
clone_size: .
cdr3_nt: TGTGCCAGCAGTCAGGGCACTGAAGCTTTCTTT
cdr3_aa: CASSQGTEAFF

v_call: TRBV7-9
j_call: TRBJ2-5
d_call: .
clone_size: .
cdr3_nt: TGTGCCAGCGATTCCGGGTCCCCTGGGACCCAGTACTTC
cdr3_aa: CASDSGSPGTQYF

v_call: TRBV27
j_call: TRBJ2-7
d_call: TRBD1
clone_size: .
cdr3_nt: TGTGCCAGCAGCCAGACAGGGAGAGGCGAGCAGTACTTC
cdr3_aa: CASSQTGRGEQYF

v_call: TRBV15
j_call: TRBJ2-7
d_call: TRBD2
clone_size: .
cdr3_nt: TGTGCCACCAGCAGAGATAAAAGCGGGAGTCGATACGAGCAGTACTTC
cdr3_aa: CATSRDKSGSRYEQYF

v_call: TRBV7-3
j_call: TRBJ2-7
d_call: .
clone_size: .
cdr3_nt: TGTGCCAGCACTCGACAGGACTGGTACGAGCAGTACTTC
cdr3_aa: CASTRQDWYEQYF

v_call: TRBV7-2
j_call: TRBJ1-1
d_call: .
clone_size: .
cdr3_nt: TGTGCCAGCAGCTTAATTAGCGGGGGGTTTGAAGCTTTCTTT
cdr3_aa: CASSLISGGFEAFF

v_call: TRBV2
j_call: TRBJ2-1
d_call: .
clone_size: .
cdr3_nt: TGTGCCAGCAACTACAATGAGCAGTTCTTC
cdr3_aa: CASNYNEQFF

v_call: TRBV4-2
j_call: TRBJ2-7
d_call: TRBD1
clone_size: many
cdr3_nt: TGTGCCAGCAGCCAAGATTGGGACAGCCTATACGAGCAGTACTTC
cdr3_aa: CASSQDWDSLYEQYF

v_call: TRBV7-6
j_call: TRBJ2-7
d_call: .
clone_size: few
cdr3_nt: TGTGCCAGCAGCTTAGCGCTCAGGGGCTACGAGCAGTACTTC
cdr3_aa: CASSLALRGYEQYF

v_call: TRBV5-5
j_call: TRBJ2-1
d_call: .
clone_size: .
cdr3_nt: TGTGCCAGCAGCTTGCGGAATGGCGGCTACAATGAGCAGTTCTTC
cdr3_aa: CASSLRNGGYNEQFF

v_call: TRBV6-5
j_call: TRBJ2-7
d_call: .
clone_size: .
cdr3_nt: TGTGCCAGCACCCCAAGGAAGGGAGCCTACGAGCAGTACTTC
cdr3_aa: CASTPRKGAYEQYF

v_call: TRBV3-1/TRBV3-2
j_call: TRBJ1-1
d_call: TRBD1
clone_size: few
cdr3_nt: TGTGCCAGCAGCCAGAGACAGGGCGAAGCTTTCTTT
cdr3_aa: CASSQRQGEAFF

v_call: TRBV19
j_call: TRBJ2-2
d_call: TRBD1
clone_size: .
cdr3_nt: TGTGCCAGTAGGCCGGGACAGGGGGCCGGGGAGCTGTTTTTT
cdr3_aa: CASRPGQGAGELFF

v_call: TRBV9
j_call: TRBJ2-2
d_call: TRBD2
clone_size: .
cdr3_nt: TGTGCCAGCAGCGTCGGTCCGGGACTAGCGTCGTACGAGGAGCTGTTTTTT
cdr3_aa: CASSVGPGLASYEELFF

v_call: TRBV2
j_call: TRBJ1-2
d_call: .
clone_size: .
cdr3_nt: TGTGCCAGCCCGGACTCCCTGAGGTACACCTTC
cdr3_aa: CASPDSLRYTF

v_call: TRBV25-1
j_call: TRBJ2-5
d_call: TRBD1
clone_size: .
cdr3_nt: TGTGCCAGCAGTGACGACAGGGAAGAGACCCAGTACTTC
cdr3_aa: CASSDDREETQYF

v_call: TRBV5-1
j_call: TRBJ1-1
d_call: .
clone_size: .
cdr3_nt: TGCGCCAGCAGCTTAGGAATTAACACTGAAGCTTTCTTT
cdr3_aa: CASSLGINTEAFF

v_call: TRBV15
j_call: TRBJ2-7
d_call: .
clone_size: few
cdr3_nt: TGTGCCACCAGCAGAGATCTTGCTACCGGCTACGAGCAGTACTTC
cdr3_aa: CATSRDLATGYEQYF

v_call: TRBV19
j_call: TRBJ2-2
d_call: .
clone_size: .
cdr3_nt: TGTGCCAGTAGTATAGATCGCCGGAACACCGGGGAGCTGTTTTTT
cdr3_aa: CASSIDRRNTGELFF

v_call: TRBV6-4
j_call: TRBJ2-5
d_call: .
clone_size: .
cdr3_nt: TGTGCCAGCAGTGTAACGGGGCAAGAGACCCAGTACTTC
cdr3_aa: CASSVTGQETQYF

v_call: TRBV19
j_call: TRBJ2-3
d_call: TRBD1
clone_size: .
cdr3_nt: TGTGCCAGTAGAGGGGACAGGGGCACAGATACGCAGTATTTT
cdr3_aa: CASRGDRGTDTQYF

v_call: TRBV6-5
j_call: TRBJ1-1
d_call: .
clone_size: .
cdr3_nt: TGTGCCAGCAGGGGACGGTCAAACACTGAAGCTTTCTTT
cdr3_aa: CASRGRSNTEAFF

v_call: TRBV6-6
j_call: TRBJ1-1
d_call: .
clone_size: .
cdr3_nt: TGTGCCAGCAGCCCGAATGGGGTTACGGCTTTCTTT
cdr3_aa: CASSPNGVTAFF